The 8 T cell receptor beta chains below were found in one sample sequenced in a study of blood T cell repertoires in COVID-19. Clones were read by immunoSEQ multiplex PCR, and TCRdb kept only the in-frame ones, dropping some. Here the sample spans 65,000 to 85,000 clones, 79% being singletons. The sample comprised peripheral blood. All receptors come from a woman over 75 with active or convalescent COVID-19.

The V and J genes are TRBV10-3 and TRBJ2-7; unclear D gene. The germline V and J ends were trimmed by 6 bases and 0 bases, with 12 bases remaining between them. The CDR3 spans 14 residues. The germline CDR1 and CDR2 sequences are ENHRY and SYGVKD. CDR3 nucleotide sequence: TGTGCCATCAGGCCGAGCGAACCCTCCTACGAGCAGTACTTC. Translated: CAIRPSEPSYEQYF.

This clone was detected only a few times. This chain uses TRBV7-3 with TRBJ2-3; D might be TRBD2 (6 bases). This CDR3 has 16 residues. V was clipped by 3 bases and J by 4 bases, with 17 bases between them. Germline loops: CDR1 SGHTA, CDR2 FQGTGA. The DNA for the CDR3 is TGTGCCAGCAGCTTGACCGGGGCCGGCGGGGCAGATACGCAGTATTTT. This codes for CASSLTGAGGADTQYF.

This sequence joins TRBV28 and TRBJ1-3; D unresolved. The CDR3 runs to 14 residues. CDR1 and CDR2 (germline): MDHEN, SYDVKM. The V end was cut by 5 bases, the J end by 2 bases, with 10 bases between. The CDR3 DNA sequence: TGTGCCAGCAGTAATCCCCAGGCTGGAAACACCATATATTTT. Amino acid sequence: CASSNPQAGNTIYF.

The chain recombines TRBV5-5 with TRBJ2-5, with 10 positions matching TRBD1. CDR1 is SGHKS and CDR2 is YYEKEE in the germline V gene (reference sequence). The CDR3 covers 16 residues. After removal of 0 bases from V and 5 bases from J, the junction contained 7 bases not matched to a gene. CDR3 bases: TGTGCCAGCAGCTTGGGACAGGGGGCGGCCCGGGAGACCCAGTACTTC. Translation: CASSLGQGAARETQYF.

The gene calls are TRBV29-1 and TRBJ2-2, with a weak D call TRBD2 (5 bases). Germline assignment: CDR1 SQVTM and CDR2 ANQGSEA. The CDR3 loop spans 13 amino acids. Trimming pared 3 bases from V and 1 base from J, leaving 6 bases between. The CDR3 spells CSVDGKNTGELFF. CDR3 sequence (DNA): TGCAGCGTTGACGGGAAGAACACCGGGGAGCTGTTTTTT.

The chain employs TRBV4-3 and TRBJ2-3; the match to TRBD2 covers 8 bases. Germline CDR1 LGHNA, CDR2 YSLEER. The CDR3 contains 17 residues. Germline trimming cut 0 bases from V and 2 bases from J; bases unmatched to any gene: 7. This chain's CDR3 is CASSQDKGLGSTDTQYF. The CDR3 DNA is TGCGCCAGCAGCCAAGATAAGGGACTAGGGTCCACAGATACGCAGTATTTT.

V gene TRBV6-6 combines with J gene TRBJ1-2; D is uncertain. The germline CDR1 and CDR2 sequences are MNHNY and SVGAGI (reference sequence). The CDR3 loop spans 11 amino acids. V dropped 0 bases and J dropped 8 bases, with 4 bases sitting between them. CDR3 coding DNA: TGTGCCAGCAGTTACTCCGAGGGCTACACCTTC. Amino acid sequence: CASSYSEGYTF.

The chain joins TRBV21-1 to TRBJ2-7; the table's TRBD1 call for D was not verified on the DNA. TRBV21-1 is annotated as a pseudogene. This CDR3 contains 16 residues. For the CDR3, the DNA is TGTGCCAGCAGCTACGGGCAGGGATGGATGTACTACGAGCAGTACTTC. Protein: CASSYGQGWMYYEQYF.